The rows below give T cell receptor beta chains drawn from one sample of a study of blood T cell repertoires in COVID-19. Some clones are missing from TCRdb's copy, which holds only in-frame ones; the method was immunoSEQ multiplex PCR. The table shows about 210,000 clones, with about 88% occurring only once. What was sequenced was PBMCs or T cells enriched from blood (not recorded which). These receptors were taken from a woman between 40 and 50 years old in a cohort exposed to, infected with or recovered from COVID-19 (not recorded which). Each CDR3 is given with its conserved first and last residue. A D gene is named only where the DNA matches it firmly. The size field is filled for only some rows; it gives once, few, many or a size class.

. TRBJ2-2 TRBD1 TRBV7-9 TGTGCCAGCAGCTTAGTGGGACAGGGGGCCCCCGGGGAGCTGTTTTTT CASSLVGQGAPGELFF
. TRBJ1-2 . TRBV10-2 TGCGCCAGCAGTGGCCGGACAGACTATGGCTACACCTTC CASSGRTDYGYTF
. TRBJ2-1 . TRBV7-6 TGTGCCAGCAGCCACAACACTGGTCCGGGAAATGAGCAGTTCTTC CASSHNTGPGNEQFF
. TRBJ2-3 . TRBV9 TGTGCCAGCAGCGTTTCGGTAGCCCCCACAGATACGCAGTATTTT CASSVSVAPTDTQYF
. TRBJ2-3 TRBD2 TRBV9 TGTGCCAGCACATTAGCGGGCATGACAGATACGCAGTATTTT CASTLAGMTDTQYF
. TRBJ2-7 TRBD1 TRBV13 TGTGCCAGCAGCTCCCGGGACAGGGGTTACGAGCAGTACTTC CASSSRDRGYEQYF
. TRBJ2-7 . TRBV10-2 TGCGCCAGCAGTGAGTCTGGACTGTCCTACGAGCAGTACTTC CASSESGLSYEQYF
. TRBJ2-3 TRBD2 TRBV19 TGTGCCCCCCAGGGCCTAGCGGGGCTCACAGATACGCAGTATTTT CAPQGLAGLTDTQYF
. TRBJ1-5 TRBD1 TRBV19 TGTGCCAGTAAACCGGGACAGGGCAATCAGCCCCAGCATTTT CASKPGQGNQPQHF
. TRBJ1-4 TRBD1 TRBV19 TGTGCCAGTAGTATAGGCGGTCAGGGGGGCCAAAAACTGTTTTTT CASSIGGQGGQKLFF
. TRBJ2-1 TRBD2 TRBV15 TGTGCCACCAGCAGAGATCTTCCAGCGGGAGCTTACAATGAGCAGTTCTTC CATSRDLPAGAYNEQFF
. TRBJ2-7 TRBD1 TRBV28 TGTGCCAGCAGACCCACAGGGGGCGGGTACTACGAGCAGTACTTC CASRPTGGGYYEQYF
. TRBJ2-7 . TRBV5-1 TGCGCCAGCAGCTTGGGGGGGCGGGCCGACTACTACGAGCAGTACTTC CASSLGGRADYYEQYF
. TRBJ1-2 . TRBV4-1 TGCGCCAGCAGCCAAGAGTCTATTTACGGACACCACGTCGCCGGCTACACCTTC CASSQESIYGHHVAGYTF
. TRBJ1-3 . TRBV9 TGTGCCAGCAGCGTAGGGGGCGGCTCTGGAAACACCATATATTTT CASSVGGGSGNTIYF
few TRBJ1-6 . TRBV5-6 TGTGCCAGCAGCTTGTCGGGGTGGAATAATTCACCCCTCCACTTT CASSLSGWNNSPLHF
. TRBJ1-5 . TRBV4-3 TGCGCCAGCAGCCAAGTTGGGGGGGGCAATCAGCCCCAGCATTTT CASSQVGGGNQPQHF
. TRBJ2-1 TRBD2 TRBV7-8 TGTGCCAGCAGCTTAGCCCAACTAGCGGGGGGGGATGAGCAGTTCTTC CASSLAQLAGGDEQFF
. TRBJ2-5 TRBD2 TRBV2 TGTGCCAGCAGTTATACTCCTGGGGGACTAGCGCTAGAGACCCAGTACTTC CASSYTPGGLALETQYF
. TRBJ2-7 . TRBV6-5 TGTGCCAGCCGGACAGCGACCTACGAGCAGTACTTC CASRTATYEQYF
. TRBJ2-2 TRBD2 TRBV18 TGTGCCAGCTCACCGGGACTAGCGCAGAACACCGGGGAGCTGTTTTTT CASSPGLAQNTGELFF
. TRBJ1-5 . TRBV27 TGTGCCAGCAGTTTAAGCGGGGCCGGAAATCAGCCCCAGCATTTT CASSLSGAGNQPQHF
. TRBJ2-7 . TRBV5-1 TGCGCCAGCAGCTTGGTGGCGGCAGAGCATAACTACGAGCAGTACTTC CASSLVAAEHNYEQYF
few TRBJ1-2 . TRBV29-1 TGCAGCGTTGTGGGGAATACTCGGGGTGGCTACACCTTC CSVVGNTRGGYTF
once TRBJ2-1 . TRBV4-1 TGCGCCAGCAGCCAAGGATTGAGCGGCCCCCTTGCCAATGAGCAGTTCTTC CASSQGLSGPLANEQFF
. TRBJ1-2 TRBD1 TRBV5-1 TGCGCCAGCAGCTCCTACCGGACAGGGATCGGTGGCTACACCTTC CASSSYRTGIGGYTF
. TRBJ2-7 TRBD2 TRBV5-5 TGTGCCAGCAGCCCCAAGACTAGCGGGAGGGTTCAGGACGAGCAGTACTTC CASSPKTSGRVQDEQYF
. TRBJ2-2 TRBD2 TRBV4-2 TGTGCCAGCAGCCCCTGGGGACTAGCGGGAGGTCGCACCGGGGAGCTGTTTTTT CASSPWGLAGGRTGELFF
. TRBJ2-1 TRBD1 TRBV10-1 TGCGCCAGCAGTGAGTCACAGGGGTACAATGAGCAGTTCTTC CASSESQGYNEQFF
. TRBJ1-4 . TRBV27 TGTGCCAGCAGTTTAACCGGGGCTAATGAAAAACTGTTTTTT CASSLTGANEKLFF
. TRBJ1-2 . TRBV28 TGTGCCACTACCCCGGGACAAGACTATGGCTACACCTTC CATTPGQDYGYTF
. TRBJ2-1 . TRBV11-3 TGTGCCAGCAGCGTTACCGCGGCTAATGAGCAGTTCTTC CASSVTAANEQFF
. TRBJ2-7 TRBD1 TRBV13 TGTGCCAGCAGCTACGACAGGGGGTCCCACGAGCAGTACTTC CASSYDRGSHEQYF
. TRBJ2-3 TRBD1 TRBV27 TGTGCCAGCAGTGGGCGGACAGGGAGTACAGATACGCAGTATTTT CASSGRTGSTDTQYF
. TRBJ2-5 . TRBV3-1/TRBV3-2 TGTGCCAGCAGCCAAGATCCGAGCGAACAAGAGACCCAGTACTTC CASSQDPSEQETQYF
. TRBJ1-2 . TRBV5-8 TGTGCCAGCAGCCCGGCGGGCGGTTATGGCTACACCTTC CASSPAGGYGYTF
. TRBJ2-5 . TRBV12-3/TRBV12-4 TGTGCCAGCAGTTTGCAGGGGCAAGAGACCCAGTACTTC CASSLQGQETQYF
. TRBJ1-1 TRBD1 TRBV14 TGTGCCAGCAGCAGGGACAGGGCACGGAACACTGAAGCTTTCTTT CASSRDRARNTEAFF
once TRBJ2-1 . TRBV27 TGTGCCAGCAGCCCCCGGGGTTACAATGAGCAGTTCTTC CASSPRGYNEQFF
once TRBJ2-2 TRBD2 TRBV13 TGTGCCAGCAGCTTAGGCCTCGGGGGGAACGGGGAGCTGTTTTTT CASSLGLGGNGELFF
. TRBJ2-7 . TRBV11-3 TGTGCCAGCAGCCCGCGGGACAGAGCCTACGAGCAGTACTTC CASSPRDRAYEQYF
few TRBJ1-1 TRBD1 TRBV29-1 TGCAGCGTTTCCTCGACAGGGTACGGTGAAGCTTTCTTT CSVSSTGYGEAFF